This TCR beta chain was retrieved from a study of T cells in Graves' hyperthyroidism and ophthalmopathy. This clonotype was found a few times. Its antigen is as yet unknown. Amplification of TCR beta CDR3 regions used RNA as the template. The study used the HTBI primer set for a first-round RT-PCR of the TCR CDR3. TCRdb analysed the multiplex PCR reads with MiXCR anew, one entry per CDR3 protein. This sample has around 760,000 distinct CDR3 sequences, with 35% found just once. The CDR3 is 14 residues long. CDR1 is SGHDT, CDR2 YYEEEE, per germline. Trimming stripped 3 bases from V and 4 bases from J, with 13 bases between. Newly diagnosed hyperthyroidism patients aged 18 to 65 years had disease lasting under 2 months. Exclusion followed for patients with uncontrolled infection, other autoimmune disease, pregnancy or lactation. Broader study findings: Onset of ophthalmopathy came a median 6.5 months after the model predicted it. Ophthalmopathy stood apart from stable hyperthyroidism in a 13 V-J model.

This TCR was sampled from a woman aged 40 to 55 with Graves' hyperthyroidism. V gene TRBV5-6 combines with J gene TRBJ1-1; D might be TRBD1 (6 bases). Sequencing input: blood. The CDR3 DNA reads as TGTGCCAGCAGCTGGGGGCTCTCGGGCACTGAAGCTTTCTTT. Translation gives CASSWGLSGTEAFF. Full variable domain (missing parts from reference TRBV5-6 and TRBJ1-1): DAGVTQSPTHLIKTRGQQVTLRCSPKSGHDTVSWYQQALGQGPQFIFQYYEEEERQRGNFPDRFSGHQFPNYSSELNVNALLLGDSALYLCASSWGLSGTEAFFGQGTRLTVV.